The 28 T cell receptor beta chains given below trace back to one sample, sequenced in a study of post-analysis software for immune sequencing data. Study outcomes and limitations: When patients were compared with controls, four or five TRBV segments were more frequent, TRBV5-6, TRBV5-1 and TRBV20-1 among them.

Incorporated into the TCR beta cDNA libraries were unique molecular identifiers, which served to reduce PCR and sequencing biases. TCRdb re-analysed the PCR reads in MiXCR, keeping a single row per CDR3 protein. In the table there are 650,000 to 850,000 distinct CDR3 sequences, 46% of which are singletons. Their antigens remain unidentified. The sequencing input was blood. The receptor set was obtained from a girl under 18 with multiple sclerosis.

This chain links TRBV5-6 with TRBJ2-5; a weak D match, TRBD2 (6 bases). The DNA end favors TRBJ2-7, so the J call may be wrong. The germline V gene encodes CDR1 SGHDT and CDR2 YYEEEE. The CDR3 is made up of 13 amino acids. The CDR3 DNA is TGTGCCAGCAGCTCCGGGGACTTCTACGAGCAGTACTTC. Translation gives CASSSGDFYEQYF.

This chain uses TRBV12-5 with TRBJ2-1; TRBD2 agrees at 14 bases. Per germline, CDR1 LGHNT and CDR2 FRNRAP. J gave up 5 bases and V 7 bases, and 7 bases lay outside the gene matches. This CDR3 region has 16 residues. In DNA form, the CDR3 reads TGTGCTAGTGACGGGACTAGCGGGAGAGACGACAATGAGCAGTTCTTC. Protein sequence: CASDGTSGRDDNEQFF.

The gene calls are TRBV20-1 and TRBJ1-4; perhaps TRBD1 as D (6 bases). V was shortened by 5 bases and J by 0 bases, with 13 bases between the two germline ends. The CDR3 is 15 amino acids. Germline CDR1 and CDR2: DFQATT and SNEGSKA (reference sequence). In DNA form, the CDR3 reads TGCAGTGCTTTGGACAGCCCTGCAACTAATGAAAAACTGTTTTTT. This translates into CSALDSPATNEKLFF.

The V gene is TRBV5-6, the J gene TRBJ2-7; 12 bases are a match to TRBD2. Germline assignment: CDR1 SGHDT and CDR2 YYEEEE. J was trimmed by 3 bases and V by 5 bases; bases with no gene match: 9. CDR3 length: 16 residues. CDR3 sequence reads: CASRLGGLAGYYEQYF. CDR3 DNA: TGTGCCAGCAGGTTAGGAGGACTAGCGGGATACTACGAGCAGTACTTC.

This clonotype was counted only a few times. The chain joins TRBV5-1 to TRBJ2-1; D gene ambiguous. V was clipped by 4 bases and J by 0 bases, with 14 bases between them. The germline gives CDR1 SGHRS, CDR2 YFSETQ. This CDR3 spans 16 amino acids. DNA of the CDR3: TGCGCCAGCAGCCCCCCGGGCTCCAGCTCCTACAATGAGCAGTTCTTC. It is translated as CASSPPGSSSYNEQFF.

The count of this clonotype is one. The V call is TRBV6-6, the J call TRBJ2-5; D not certain. Germline CDR1 is MNHNY and CDR2 is SVGAGI (reference sequence). The length of the CDR3 is 12 residues. V dropped 6 bases and J dropped 2 bases, with 7 bases sitting between them. This chain's CDR3 is CASRERQETQYF. CDR3 DNA sequence: TGTGCCAGCAGAGAGCGTCAAGAGACCCAGTACTTC.

The rearrangement links TRBV12-3 or TRBV12-4 to TRBJ2-4; tentative D call: TRBD1 (5 bases). The J call is doubtful: the DNA matches TRBJ2-7 better. This CDR3 is 16 amino acids long. This CDR3 reads CASSSPFGQGTYEQYF. The CDR3 nucleotides read TGTGCCAGCAGCTCTCCGTTCGGACAAGGAACCTACGAGCAGTACTTC.

This chain connects TRBV7-3 to TRBJ1-6, with D possibly TRBD1 on 5 matching bases. Trimming took off 4 bases at V and 7 bases at J, with 14 bases between the two ends. Germline V gene data show CDR1 as SGHTA and CDR2 as FQGTGA. The CDR3 covers 15 residues. The CDR3 here is CASSSRDFQNSPLHF. The CDR3 DNA sequence: TGTGCCAGCAGCTCAAGGGACTTCCAAAATTCACCCCTCCACTTT.

The chain uses TRBV6-5 and TRBJ1-2; D not resolved. Looked up from germline, CDR1 is MNHEY and CDR2 is SVGAGI. The CDR3 contains 16 residues. Trimming removed 3 bases from V and 3 bases from J, with 17 bases in between. The CDR3 DNA follows: TGTGCCAGCAGTTATAACTTCTCTCCCAACTACTATGGCTACACCTTC. This translates into CASSYNFSPNYYGYTF.

This clonotype occurred once. The gene calls are TRBV7-9 and TRBJ2-7; 7 bases are shared with TRBD2. The CDR3 loop spans 13 amino acids. Germline V gene lookup returns CDR1 SEHNR and CDR2 FQNEAQ (reference sequence). Germline trimming cut 10 bases from V and 3 bases from J; bases unmatched to any gene: 9. The CDR3 bases are TGTGCCACTGGAGTTACTAGCGACTACGAGCAGTACTTC. This sequence encodes CATGVTSDYEQYF.

This clonotype was picked up a small number of times. The rearrangement links TRBV9 to TRBJ2-5, with TRBD1 matching over 7 bases. Trimming at V came to 4 bases and at J to 4 bases, leaving 7 bases not matched to a gene. The CDR3 runs to 14 residues. CDR1 is SGDLS, CDR2 YYNGEE, per germline. CDR3: CASSLGTVLETQYF. The CDR3 DNA sequence: TGTGCCAGCAGCCTAGGGACAGTCCTAGAGACCCAGTACTTC.

V gene TRBV12-3 or TRBV12-4 combines with J gene TRBJ2-5; possible D gene TRBD2, 5 bases. Deletions cut 6 bases from V and 1 base from J, with 9 bases between. The CDR3 is 13 amino acids. In DNA form, the CDR3 reads TGTGCCAGCAGGAGGGAGTCCCAAGAGACCCAGTACTTC. Translation gives CASRRESQETQYF.

The chain carries TRBV29-1 and TRBJ2-1; a weak D match, TRBD1 (5 bases). V was pared by 6 bases and J by 3 bases, with 15 bases between. The germline CDR1 and CDR2 sequences are SQVTM and ANQGSEA. This CDR3 is built from 14 residues. The CDR3 DNA reads as TGCAGCGTGGGGCTTTTTGGTGGCTACAATGAGCAGTTCTTC. This encodes CSVGLFGGYNEQFF.

This clonotype was seen more than once but under ten times. V gene TRBV7-2 combines with J gene TRBJ2-1; no clear D. The CDR3 is 13 amino acids. With 4 bases removed from V and 9 bases from J, the gap between germline ends came to 13 bases. Germline V gives CDR1 SGHTA, CDR2 FQGNSA. This CDR3 reads CASSSSGSGEQFF. The CDR3 DNA reads as TGTGCCAGCAGCTCCTCTGGTAGTGGTGAGCAGTTCTTC. The full variable domain, completed using reference TRBV7-2 and TRBJ2-1, is GAGVSQSPSNKVTEKGKDVELRCDPISGHTALYWYRQSLGQGLEFLIYFQGNSAPDKSGLPSDRFSAERTGGSVSTLTIQRTQQEDSAVYLCASSSSGSGEQFFGPGTRLTVL.

This clonotype was counted only a few times. This chain links TRBV20-1 with TRBJ2-7; 7 bases align to TRBD1. CDR1 DFQATT and CDR2 SNEGSKA come from the germline V gene (reference sequence). CDR3 length: 12 residues. J lost 9 bases, V lost 5 bases, and 10 bases had no gene match. CDR3 loop: CSAVGQAVGQYF. In DNA form, the CDR3 reads TGCAGTGCTGTTGGACAGGCCGTTGGGCAGTACTTC.

The CDR3 bases are TGTGCCAGCAGCTTAGCGGCTAGTAGTCTGGTGGAGACCCAGTACTTC. Protein: CASSLAASSLVETQYF. The chain carries TRBV13 and TRBJ2-5, with D uncertain. In germline, CDR1 is PRHDT, CDR2 FYEKMQ (reference sequence). V was shortened by 1 base and J by 5 bases, with 17 bases between the two germline ends. This CDR3 is built from 16 residues.

V and J are TRBV15 and TRBJ1-2; 7 bases are shared with TRBD1. V shed 3 bases, J shed 4 bases, and the junction held 5 bases outside the gene matches. The CDR3 is made up of 14 amino acids. Germline-derived CDR1 and CDR2 are LNHNV and YYDKDF (reference sequence). The CDR3 protein is CATSRTTGPYGYTF. CDR3 coding DNA: TGTGCCACCAGCAGGACGACAGGGCCCTATGGCTACACCTTC.

There are a few counts of this clonotype. The V gene is TRBV9, the J gene TRBJ2-4; D may correspond to TRBD1 or TRBD2 (5 bases each). Germline loops: CDR1 SGDLS, CDR2 YYNGEE. Trimming cost V 0 bases and J 1 base, with 5 bases left between them. This CDR3 comprises 14 residues. The CDR3 DNA reads as TGTGCCAGCAGCGTAGGGGGGGCCAAAAACATTCAGTACTTC. Translation: CASSVGGAKNIQYF.

This clonotype has a handful of counts. This chain uses TRBV29-1 with TRBJ2-7, with TRBD1 as a possible D gene (5 bases). This CDR3 region has 13 residues. Trimming stripped 5 bases from V and 3 bases from J, with 14 bases between. CDR1 is SQVTM, CDR2 ANQGSEA, per germline. DNA for the CDR3: TGCAGCGTTTACCAGGGTCTGGGCTACGAGCAGTACTTC. It codes for CSVYQGLGYEQYF.

This chain connects TRBV7-9 to TRBJ2-1; possible D gene TRBD1, 6 bases. The germline V and J ends were trimmed by 4 bases and 12 bases, with 25 bases remaining between them. The CDR3 has 16 residues. Per germline, CDR1 SEHNR and CDR2 FQNEAQ (reference sequence). This CDR3 is CASSSTPGTTPQGQFF. The CDR3 nucleotides read TGTGCCAGCAGCTCAACCCCCGGGACAACTCCTCAGGGGCAGTTCTTC.

This clonotype has a single count. The V gene is TRBV2, the J gene TRBJ2-1; 12 bases map to TRBD2. Trimming cost V 8 bases and J 6 bases; bases outside gene matches: 2. The CDR3 runs to 13 residues. In germline, CDR1 is SNHLY, CDR2 FYNNEI. In DNA form, the CDR3 reads TGTGCCAGCGGGACTAGCGGGCGCAATGAGCAGTTCTTC. This codes for CASGTSGRNEQFF.

The V gene is TRBV27, the J gene TRBJ1-1; TRBD1 is a possible D gene (6 bases). In germline, CDR1 is MNHEY, CDR2 SMNVEV (reference sequence). The V end was cut by 2 bases, the J end by 3 bases, with 13 bases between. CDR3 length: 15 amino acids. The CDR3 nucleotides are TGTGCCAGCAGTTTAATGGGGGGGCTCGACACTGAAGCTTTCTTT. Protein product: CASSLMGGLDTEAFF.

CDR3 region: CSVVGQGPTNYGYTF. CDR3 nucleotide sequence: TGCAGCGTTGTTGGACAGGGGCCCACTAACTATGGCTACACCTTC. The gene calls are TRBV29-1 and TRBJ1-2, with 9 bases lining up with TRBD1. The CDR3 has 15 residues. Per the germline V gene, CDR1 is SQVTM and CDR2 is ANQGSEA. Trimming removed 4 bases from V and 0 bases from J; junction bases left unmatched: 6.

This clonotype was detected a few times. This chain uses TRBV29-1 with TRBJ1-3; tentatively, D is TRBD1 (5 bases). The CDR3 runs 14 residues. Germline V gives CDR1 SQVTM, CDR2 ANQGSEA. With 2 bases removed from V and 4 bases from J, the gap between germline ends came to 12 bases. The DNA for the CDR3 is TGCAGCGTTGAATTGGGGACTGGAGGAAACACCATATATTTT. Its translation: CSVELGTGGNTIYF.

The chain carries TRBV25-1 and TRBJ2-5, with 8 bases that match TRBD2. Germline CDR1 and CDR2: MGHDK and SYGVNS. V shed 1 base, J shed 4 bases, and the junction held 8 bases outside the gene matches. This CDR3 has 16 amino acids. The DNA for the CDR3 is TGTGCCAGCAGTGAATCTGACGGGAGGGCCGGAGAGACCCAGTACTTC. Translated, it gives CASSESDGRAGETQYF.

Only a few counts were recorded for this clonotype. The J gene is TRBJ2-6, the V gene TRBV2; possibly TRBD1 for D (5 bases). This CDR3 region has 16 residues. Between the trimmed V and J ends, which lost 3 bases and 0 bases, there was a span of 9 bases. CDR1 is SNHLY, CDR2 FYNNEI, per germline. In nucleotides, the CDR3 is TGTGCCAGCAGTGATCAGGGCCCCTCTGGGGCCAACGTCCTGACTTTC. Its protein product is CASSDQGPSGANVLTF.

This clonotype turned up a few times. This chain links TRBV7-2 with TRBJ2-1; 11 positions match TRBD2. Trimming removed 4 bases from V and 7 bases from J; junction bases left unmatched: 9. Germline V gene data show CDR1 as SGHTA and CDR2 as FQGNSA. CDR3 length: 16 amino acids. CDR3 bases: TGTGCCAGCAGCTCGCCGGGACTAGCGGCATCAAATGAGCAGTTCTTC. This sequence encodes CASSSPGLAASNEQFF.

This clonotype was found once. This rearrangement joins TRBV4-2 to TRBJ1-2; D not resolved. The CDR3 has 14 amino acids. In germline, CDR1 is LGHNA, CDR2 YNFKEQ. Trimming shortened V by 1 base and J by 8 bases, and 14 bases separated the two germline ends. The CDR3 is CASSQGHLMVGYTF. Written as DNA, the CDR3 is TGTGCCAGCAGCCAAGGTCACCTGATGGTGGGCTACACCTTC.